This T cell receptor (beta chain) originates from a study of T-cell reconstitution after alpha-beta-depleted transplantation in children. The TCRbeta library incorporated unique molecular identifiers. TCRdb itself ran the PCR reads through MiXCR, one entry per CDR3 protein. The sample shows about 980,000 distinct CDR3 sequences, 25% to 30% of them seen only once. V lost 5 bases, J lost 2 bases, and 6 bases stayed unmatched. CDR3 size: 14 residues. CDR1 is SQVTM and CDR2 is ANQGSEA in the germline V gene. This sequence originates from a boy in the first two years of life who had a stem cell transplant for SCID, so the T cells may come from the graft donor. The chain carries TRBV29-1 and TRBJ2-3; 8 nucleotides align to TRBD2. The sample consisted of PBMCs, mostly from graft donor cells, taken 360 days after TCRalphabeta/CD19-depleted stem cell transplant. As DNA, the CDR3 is TGCAGCGTTACCGGGACTAGAGACACAGATACGCAGTATTTT. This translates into CSVTGTRDTDTQYF.